This T cell receptor (beta chain) was obtained from a study of T cell repertoires in cytomegalovirus infection. Whole-study context: CMV infection and matching HLA type were both indicated by public TCR beta signatures.

The CDR3 is 14 residues long. V lost 6 bases and J 4 bases, leaving 12 bases between the germline ends. TCRdb recomputed calls from the reads with MiXCR, one row per CDR3 protein. Of 200,000 or so distinct CDR3 sequences listed, about 20% were seen once; the top ten hold under 3.5%. Study observations and caveats: Summed frequency of shared TCR beta families picked out CMV carriers who also had the relevant HLA. The ex vivo response showed dominance by HLA-C-restricted CMV-specific TCR beta clonotypes.

With respect to this clonotype: The antigen is undetermined.

This clonotype was obtained from a human donor in good health (CMV status not recorded). Some clones in this sample may be carry-over from other donors' samples. The chain links TRBV12-3 or TRBV12-4 to TRBJ1-4; D uncertain. The specimen sequenced was PBMCs. The CDR3 coding sequence is TGTGCCAGCAGGGCCGGGCCAGTTAATGAAAAACTGTTTTTT. Its translation is CASRAGPVNEKLFF.